This T cell receptor (beta chain) is from a study of blood T cell repertoires in COVID-19. About the research overall: Samples of COVID-19 (acute and convalescent) were obtained from the United States, Italy and Spain. Nucleic acid was either cDNA or gDNA, and it came from T cells, B-cell-depleted T cells, or PBMCs.

Study processing details: For nucleated cells, counts were estimated from reference gene primer amplification. TCRdb keeps only in-frame clones here, not all; method: immunoSEQ multiplex PCR. D and trimming were read from the DNA, whereas the V and J calls and clone size are those reported in that table. The profile shows around 70,000 clones, approximately 86% of them singletons. The CDR3 contains 15 residues. CDR1 is MNHEY, CDR2 SMNVEV, per germline (reference sequence). The ends lost 5 bases at V and 6 bases at J; junction bases unmatched: 9. The sequenced sample was peripheral blood. The chain couples TRBV27 to TRBJ1-5; 8 nucleotides agree with TRBD1. The source is an elderly woman with active or convalescent COVID-19. The DNA of the CDR3 is TGTGCCAGCAGTACAGGGGGAACTAATGGTCAGCCCCAGCATTTT. Its protein product is CASSTGGTNGQPQHF.